This T cell receptor (beta chain) was sequenced during a study of blood T cell repertoires in COVID-19. Overall study: There were acute and convalescent COVID-19 samples, and they came from the United States, Italy and Spain.

Using immunoSEQ multiplex PCR, the repertoire was profiled, and TCRdb retains in-frame clones only, with some absent. This table has 650,000 to 800,000 clones, 80% to 90% appearing once. The source is a woman younger than 30 with acute or convalescent COVID-19. The sample consisted of peripheral blood.

The CDR3 nucleotides read TGTGCCAGCAGCGCCACGGGACAGGGGAACTATGGCTACACCTTC. It is translated as CASSATGQGNYGYTF. The gene calls are TRBV5-4 and TRBJ1-2, with 10 positions matching TRBD1. With V trimmed by 4 bases and J by 2 bases, 5 bases remained unmatched. The CDR3 spans 15 residues. Germline V gene lookup returns CDR1 SGHNT and CDR2 YYREEE (reference sequence).